Listed here are 3 T cell receptor beta chains from one sample, sequenced in a study of neurological immune-mediated disorders. The time point is: longitudinal time-point 1 (baseline). TCRdb passed the 5' RACE reads through MiXCR, listing each CDR3 protein once. The table has about 57,000 distinct CDR3 sequences, roughly 10% seen once. The specimen was PBMCs. Receptors were obtained from a male donor with HTLV-1-associated myelopathy (HAM/TSP).

This clonotype was observed many times. The chain uses TRBV5-1 and TRBJ2-5; a weak D match, TRBD1 (5 bases). The germline V and J ends were trimmed by 4 bases and 5 bases, with 15 bases remaining between them. Germline assignment: CDR1 SGHRS and CDR2 YFSETQ. This CDR3 spans 14 amino acids. The CDR3 here is CASSQQTATETQYF. The CDR3 coding sequence is TGCGCCAGCAGCCAACAGACAGCGACGGAGACCCAGTACTTC.

This clonotype has ten or more counts. This rearrangement joins TRBV5-6 to TRBJ1-5, with D possibly TRBD1 on 6 matching bases. The CDR3 is 16 amino acids. Trimming took 2 bases from V and 4 from J, leaving 16 bases between them. Germline CDR1 SGHDT, CDR2 YYEEEE. In DNA, the CDR3 is TGTGCCAGCAGCTTACTCCGCGGACAGCGAAATCAGCCCCAGCATTTT. Translation gives CASSLLRGQRNQPQHF.

V usage is TRBV7-6 and J usage is TRBJ2-6; D may be TRBD1 or TRBD2 (5 bases each). There are 17 residues in the CDR3. V was shortened by 5 bases and J by 2 bases, with 16 bases between the two germline ends. Germline V CDR1 and CDR2: SGHVS, FNYEAQ. The CDR3 spells CASSRDAEMAGANVLTF. The CDR3 DNA reads as TGTGCCAGCAGCCGGGACGCCGAGATGGCTGGGGCCAACGTCCTGACTTTC.